This TCR beta chain stems from a study of cytomegalovirus exposure and HLA in healthy donors. General study results and limits: The availability of immune exposure information extended only to CMV serostatus.

With regard to this clone: Its antigen is unidentified.

The V gene's germline CDR1 is MRHNA and CDR2 SNTAGT. The CDR3 runs 13 residues. V trimming: 6 bases; J trimming: 7 bases; junction bases outside the gene matches: 4. The PCR had 60 Vbeta and 13 Jbeta primers. Assay: immunoSEQ multiplex PCR; the TCRdb copy retains only in-frame clones and omits some. The data contain 130,000 to 150,000 clones, 60% to 80% of them singletons. V usage is TRBV6-4 and J usage is TRBJ1-5; 9 nucleotides line up with TRBD1. This receptor was obtained from a woman aged 30 to 39 in good health and CMV-seronegative. The material sequenced was PBMCs. The CDR3 spells CASRWTGDQPQHF. The DNA of the CDR3 is TGTGCCAGCAGATGGACAGGGGACCAGCCCCAGCATTTT.